These 27 T cell receptor beta chains originate from one sample sequenced in a study of cytomegalovirus exposure and HLA in healthy donors. PCR was performed using 60 Vbeta and 13 Jbeta primers. Only in-frame clones appear in the TCRdb table, and some are missing; sequencing was by immunoSEQ multiplex PCR. The repertoire holds 120,000 to 150,000 clones, with approximately 72% as singletons. Sequences were obtained from PBMCs. The source of these receptors is a woman aged 60 to 75 in good health and CMV-seronegative.

The chain carries TRBV7-3 and TRBJ1-1; no reliable D call. Trimming stripped 1 base from V and 1 base from J, with 7 bases between. Germline CDR1 SGHTA, CDR2 FQGTGA. The CDR3 totals 14 residues. This CDR3 is CASSLMGENTEAFF. The CDR3 DNA reads TGTGCCAGCAGCTTAATGGGAGAGAACACTGAAGCTTTCTTT.

This chain links TRBV27 with TRBJ2-7; 9 nucleotides align to TRBD1. The CDR3 totals 15 residues. V lost 2 bases and J lost 3; bases outside the gene matches: 5. The V gene's germline CDR1 is MNHEY and CDR2 SMNVEV (reference sequence). CDR3 region: CASSLLGQGNYEQYF. CDR3 coding DNA: TGTGCCAGCAGTTTACTGGGACAGGGAAACTACGAGCAGTACTTC.

V is TRBV7-2 and J is TRBJ2-3; 9 positions match TRBD2. The V segment lost 5 bases and the J segment 4 bases; nucleotides outside the gene matches: 7. This CDR3 comprises 15 residues. Germline CDR1 reads SGHTA; CDR2 reads FQGNSA. DNA of the CDR3: TGTGCCAGCAGCCAACGGCTAGCGGGATCAGATACGCAGTATTTT. Translation gives CASSQRLAGSDTQYF.

The chain links TRBV5-1 to TRBJ2-3; TRBD2 matches 13 bases. Germline-derived CDR1 and CDR2 are SGHRS and YFSETQ. This CDR3 is 17 amino acids long. With V trimmed by 2 bases and J by 4 bases, 7 bases remained unmatched. As DNA, the CDR3 is TGCGCCAGCAGCTTAACGGGACTAGCGGGGCACGCAGATACGCAGTATTTT. This encodes CASSLTGLAGHADTQYF.

The genes are TRBV7-6 and TRBJ1-3, with D maybe TRBD1 (6 bases). This CDR3 contains 16 residues. Germline CDR1 and CDR2: SGHVS and FNYEAQ. V was trimmed by 1 base and J by 4 bases, leaving 14 bases between them. CDR3 bases: TGTGCCAGCAGCTTAGTTTCCAGGGGAGCCGGAAACACCATATATTTT. Translated, it gives CASSLVSRGAGNTIYF.

The rearrangement uses TRBV7-3 and TRBJ2-5; D is perhaps TRBD1 (5 bases). This CDR3 is built from 13 residues. V shed 6 bases and J shed 0 bases, with 8 bases lying between them. Germline V gene lookup returns CDR1 SGHTA and CDR2 FQGTGA. The CDR3 nucleotides are TGTGCCAGCAGTAGGGGAAACCAAGAGACCCAGTACTTC. Its translation is CASSRGNQETQYF.

A few counts support this clone. The chain carries TRBV2 and TRBJ2-5; the match to TRBD1 covers 8 bases. Germline V gene data show CDR1 as SNHLY and CDR2 as FYNNEI. V shed 6 bases, J shed 4 bases, and the junction held 7 bases outside the gene matches. This CDR3 has 14 residues. This CDR3 is CASSNQGAGETQYF. The CDR3 region has the DNA TGTGCCAGCAGCAACCAGGGGGCAGGAGAGACCCAGTACTTC.

As to this clone: Other DNA variants within this sample encode the same CDR3. CDR3 bases: TGTGCCAGCTACTCGGGTCCCCCCTCCTACGAGCAGTACTTC. Its protein is CASYSGPPSYEQYF. The rearrangement joins TRBV28 to TRBJ2-7, with no clear D. V gave up 8 bases and J gave up 0 bases, with 14 bases separating them. The CDR3 totals 14 residues. The germline V gene has CDR1 MDHEN and CDR2 SYDVKM.

The CDR3 loop is CASSGRGGFGQETQYF. The CDR3, as DNA: TGTGCCAGCAGCGGGAGGGGTGGCTTCGGCCAAGAGACCCAGTACTTC. The chain uses TRBV9 and TRBJ2-5, with D possibly being TRBD2 (6 bases). V was trimmed by 3 bases and J by 1 base, leaving 16 bases between them. Germline assignment: CDR1 SGDLS and CDR2 YYNGEE. The CDR3 contains 16 residues.

This chain links TRBV5-1 with TRBJ2-2; D remains unclear. Trimming left V 1 base short and J 6 bases short, with 10 bases between. The germline gives CDR1 SGHRS, CDR2 YFSETQ. CDR3 length equals 14 residues. CDR3 in amino acids: CASSLTSVPGELFF. The CDR3 DNA follows: TGCGCCAGCAGCTTGACCTCAGTCCCCGGGGAGCTGTTTTTT.

This clone was seen only a few times. V usage is TRBV7-2 and J usage is TRBJ2-1, with 7 bases fitting TRBD2. Germline trimming cut 0 bases from V and 7 bases from J; bases unmatched to any gene: 9. This CDR3 has 16 residues. Germline CDR1 SGHTA, CDR2 FQGNSA. CDR3 residues: CASSLARAGAGNEQFF. CDR3 bases: TGTGCCAGCAGCTTAGCGCGGGCGGGAGCTGGGAATGAGCAGTTCTTC.

The chain uses TRBV2 and TRBJ2-7; tentatively, D is TRBD2 (5 bases). V was shortened by 9 bases and J by 5 bases, with 11 bases between the two germline ends. Germline V CDR1 and CDR2: SNHLY, FYNNEI. The length of the CDR3 is 11 residues. For the CDR3, the DNA is TGTGCCAGGGGGATGCGGGACGAGCAGTACTTC. It specifies CARGMRDEQYF.

The V gene is TRBV5-4, the J gene TRBJ2-3, with D hard to call. The CDR3 length is 14 residues. Trimming shortened V by 0 bases and J by 3 bases, and 8 bases separated the two germline ends. The V gene's germline CDR1 is SGHNT and CDR2 YYREEE (reference sequence). The CDR3 DNA is TGTGCCAGCAGCTTGGCGGGTCCAACAGATACGCAGTATTTT. Protein sequence: CASSLAGPTDTQYF. The full variable domain, rest sourced from reference TRBV5-4 and TRBJ2-3, is ETGVTQSPTHLIKTRGQQVTLRCSSQSGHNTVSWYQQALGQGPQFIFQYYREEENGRGNFPPRFSGLQFPNYSSELNVNALELDDSALYLCASSLAGPTDTQYFGPGTRLTVL.

CDR3 DNA: TGCAGCGTTGCCAGAACACATGGCTACACCTTC. Protein product: CSVARTHGYTF. J is TRBJ1-2 and V is TRBV29-1, with no clear D. Trimming left V 4 bases short and J 6 bases short, with 9 bases between. This CDR3 is 11 amino acids long. Germline CDR1 and CDR2: SQVTM and ANQGSEA.

This chain links TRBV4-3 with TRBJ2-1; TRBD2 matches at 8 bases. The V gene's germline CDR1 is LGHNA and CDR2 YSLEER. The CDR3 is made up of 15 amino acids. J was trimmed by 7 bases and V by 2 bases; bases with no gene match: 7. The CDR3 sequence is CASSQQLAALNEQFF. CDR3 DNA sequence: TGCGCCAGCAGCCAACAACTAGCGGCCCTGAATGAGCAGTTCTTC.

This chain joins TRBV11-2 and TRBJ2-1, with D perhaps TRBD2 (5 bases). Germline CDR1 and CDR2: SGHAT and FQNNGV. The V gene lost 0 bases and the J gene lost 3 bases, with 6 bases spanning the gap. The CDR3 extends over 14 amino acids. The CDR3, as DNA: TGTGCCAGCAGCTTAGACCGGGGCTACAATGAGCAGTTCTTC. Its translation is CASSLDRGYNEQFF.

The chain employs TRBV6-5 and TRBJ2-7, with D perhaps matching TRBD2 (6 bases). Trimming removed 5 bases at V and 3 bases at J, with 14 bases between. Germline V gene sequence: CDR1 MNHEY, CDR2 SVGAGI. The CDR3 consists of 14 residues. CDR3 sequence (DNA): TGTGCCAGCAGTGTTGTGGCGGGGCACTACGAGCAGTACTTC. Translating gives CASSVVAGHYEQYF.

This clone was detected once. J is TRBJ2-7 and V is TRBV27; TRBD2 aligns across 12 bases. The CDR3 is 16 amino acids. The V gene's germline CDR1 is MNHEY and CDR2 SMNVEV (reference sequence). V lost 0 bases, J lost 4 bases, and 4 bases stayed unmatched. CDR3 bases: TGTGCCAGCAGTTTATCCCAACTAGCGGGAGGTTACGAGCAGTACTTC. Protein sequence: CASSLSQLAGGYEQYF.

The chain links TRBV7-3 to TRBJ2-1; the D gene is possibly TRBD2 (6 bases). Germline V gene data show CDR1 as SGHTA and CDR2 as FQGTGA. CDR3 length: 17 amino acids. V lost 1 base to trimming and J lost 0 bases, with 13 bases between them. The CDR3 DNA sequence: TGTGCCAGCAGCTTAAGGGGACTCCGTAGCTCCTACAATGAGCAGTTCTTC. Its translation: CASSLRGLRSSYNEQFF.

This chain joins TRBV5-6 and TRBJ2-3; 8 bases are a match to TRBD1. With 4 bases clipped from V and 6 bases from J, the junction kept 4 bases outside the gene matches. Germline V gene sequence: CDR1 SGHDT, CDR2 YYEEEE. The length of the CDR3 is 13 residues. CDR3 sequence (DNA): TGTGCCAGCAGCGGACAGGGTCTTGATACGCAGTATTTT. Its translation: CASSGQGLDTQYF.

This chain uses TRBV5-8 with TRBJ1-4, with TRBD1 matching over 8 bases. This CDR3 comprises 16 residues. Germline V gene sequence: CDR1 SGHTS, CDR2 YDEGEE. J lost 6 bases, V lost 3 bases, and 10 bases had no gene match. The chain's CDR3 is CASSWETGVGDEKLFF. As DNA, the CDR3 is TGTGCCAGCAGCTGGGAGACAGGGGTCGGTGATGAAAAACTGTTTTTT.

The rearrangement links TRBV2 to TRBJ1-2; D uncertain. The CDR3 contains 15 residues. CDR1 is SNHLY and CDR2 is FYNNEI in the germline V gene. Trimming took off 6 bases at V and 0 bases at J, with 14 bases between the two ends. CDR3 nucleotide sequence: TGTGCCAGCAGAAGTGGGAGCAGCCCTAACTATGGCTACACCTTC. It encodes CASRSGSSPNYGYTF.

The chain combines TRBV27 with TRBJ2-2, with 11 bases lining up with TRBD2. Germline trimming cut 1 base from V and 5 bases from J; bases unmatched to any gene: 3. In germline, CDR1 is MNHEY, CDR2 SMNVEV (reference sequence). This CDR3 has 16 residues. The CDR3 nucleotides are TGTGCCAGCAGTTTATACCTAGCGGGAGGAACCGGGGAGCTGTTTTTT. Amino acids: CASSLYLAGGTGELFF.

This chain links TRBV21-1 with TRBJ2-7; the table names TRBD1, a call not compared with the DNA. TRBV21-1 is a listed pseudogene. This CDR3 is built from 12 residues. The CDR3 spells CASRPDREGQYF. For the CDR3, the DNA is TGTGCCAGCAGACCGGACAGGGAAGGGCAGTACTTC.

V and J are TRBV7-9 and TRBJ2-1, with a weak D call TRBD2 (6 bases). The CDR3 runs 18 residues. Trimming left V 5 bases short and J 0 bases short, with 20 bases between. The germline V gene has CDR1 SEHNR and CDR2 FQNEAQ (reference sequence). The CDR3 DNA reads as TGTGCCAGCAGCCTTTTAGCTTCAGGGACTGGCTCCTACAATGAGCAGTTCTTC. Translation: CASSLLASGTGSYNEQFF.

V is TRBV6-5 and J is TRBJ2-7; a possible D gene is TRBD2 (6 bases). CDR1 and CDR2 (germline): MNHEY, SVGAGI. The V gene lost 6 bases and the J gene lost 5 bases, with 17 bases spanning the gap. The CDR3 is 14 residues long. As DNA, the CDR3 is TGTGCCAGCAGCAGGACTACCCAGAGGAACGAGCAGTACTTC. It codes for CASSRTTQRNEQYF.

This clone was counted a single time. The genes are TRBV5-1 and TRBJ1-2; tentative D call: TRBD1 (6 bases). Trimming cost V 6 bases and J 3 bases, with 18 bases left between them. The CDR3 consists of 15 residues. Germline-derived CDR1 and CDR2 are SGHRS and YFSETQ. CDR3 DNA sequence: TGCGCCAGCAAAGGGGGTCCCTCCGAGCACTATGGCTACACCTTC. Translated, it gives CASKGGPSEHYGYTF.